These T cell receptor beta chains were read from a single sample in a study of PD-L1 blockade in urothelial cancer. Clones were sequenced by immunoSEQ multiplex PCR, and TCRdb holds only the in-frame ones, with some missing. This sample has roughly 91,000 clones, with approximately 87% found just once. Sequenced here: PBMCs, sampled around atezolizumab (anti-PD-L1) treatment. These receptors originate from a man aged 60-69 years with urothelial cancer. Both conserved end residues are part of each CDR3. A D gene is named only where the DNA matches it firmly. Not all rows give a size; the values are once, few, many and, for expanded clones, a class.

clone_size: .; v_call: TRBV28; d_call: TRBD1; j_call: TRBJ1-5; cdr3_length: 17; cdr3_nt: TGTGCCAGCAGTCTACCAACCCCGGACAGGGGGAATCAGCCCCAGCATTTT; cdr3_aa: CASSLPTPDRGNQPQHF
clone_size: .; v_call: TRBV18; d_call: .; j_call: TRBJ2-1; cdr3_length: 13; cdr3_nt: TGTGCCAGCTCACCATTGGGGGCGAATGAGCAGTTCTTC; cdr3_aa: CASSPLGANEQFF
clone_size: .; v_call: TRBV6-6; d_call: .; j_call: TRBJ1-5; cdr3_length: 12; cdr3_nt: TGTGCCAGCAGTCCAGGGGACCAGCCCCAGCATTTT; cdr3_aa: CASSPGDQPQHF
clone_size: .; v_call: TRBV30; d_call: .; j_call: TRBJ1-1; cdr3_length: 11; cdr3_nt: TGTGCCTGGACCCGACTTACTGAAGCTTTCTTT; cdr3_aa: CAWTRLTEAFF
clone_size: .; v_call: TRBV11-3; d_call: .; j_call: TRBJ2-7; cdr3_length: 14; cdr3_nt: TGTGCCAGCAGCTTGAAGGGGCAGAATTACGAGCAGTACTTC; cdr3_aa: CASSLKGQNYEQYF
clone_size: .; v_call: TRBV30; d_call: .; j_call: TRBJ1-1; cdr3_length: 12; cdr3_nt: TGTGCCTGGAGTCCGAGCATGGTCGGAGCTTTCTTT; cdr3_aa: CAWSPSMVGAFF
clone_size: .; v_call: TRBV6-1; d_call: TRBD1; j_call: TRBJ1-2; cdr3_length: 15; cdr3_nt: TGTGCCAGCAGTCCATGGGACAGGGAGGGCTATGGCTACACCTTC; cdr3_aa: CASSPWDREGYGYTF
clone_size: .; v_call: TRBV6-5; d_call: .; j_call: TRBJ2-5; cdr3_length: 13; cdr3_nt: TGTGCCAGCACCAGGGACTTCCAAGAGACCCAGTACTTC; cdr3_aa: CASTRDFQETQYF
clone_size: .; v_call: TRBV6-1; d_call: .; j_call: TRBJ2-5; cdr3_length: 15; cdr3_nt: TGTGCCAGCAGTGAAAGGGGGACGGCCGCTGAGACCCAGTACTTC; cdr3_aa: CASSERGTAAETQYF
clone_size: .; v_call: TRBV10-3; d_call: TRBD1; j_call: TRBJ2-3; cdr3_length: 15; cdr3_nt: TGTGCCATCAGTGCGAACCAGGGGGCTACAGATACGCAGTATTTT; cdr3_aa: CAISANQGATDTQYF
clone_size: .; v_call: TRBV18; d_call: .; j_call: TRBJ1-3; cdr3_length: 15; cdr3_nt: TGTGCCAGCTCACCTAGCGTCCTTGATGGAAACACCATATATTTT; cdr3_aa: CASSPSVLDGNTIYF
clone_size: few; v_call: TRBV4-2; d_call: .; j_call: TRBJ1-6; cdr3_length: 18; cdr3_nt: TGTGCCAGCAGCCAAGATCTGGCGGGGGTTAGTGCGAATTCACCCCTCCACTTT; cdr3_aa: CASSQDLAGVSANSPLHF
clone_size: .; v_call: TRBV7-7; d_call: .; j_call: TRBJ2-1; cdr3_length: 13; cdr3_nt: TGTGCTAGCAGCACGACAGTCTACAATGAGCAGTTCTTC; cdr3_aa: CASSTTVYNEQFF
clone_size: .; v_call: TRBV10-3; d_call: .; j_call: TRBJ1-1; cdr3_length: 15; cdr3_nt: TGTGCCACGGGGGGGGCCAGAGTAATGTCCACTGAAGCTTTCTTT; cdr3_aa: CATGGARVMSTEAFF
clone_size: .; v_call: TRBV19; d_call: .; j_call: TRBJ1-5; cdr3_length: 13; cdr3_nt: TGTGCCAGTACTCGGACAAGCAATCAGCCCCAGCATTTT; cdr3_aa: CASTRTSNQPQHF
clone_size: .; v_call: TRBV7-3; d_call: TRBD1; j_call: TRBJ2-7; cdr3_length: 13; cdr3_nt: TGTGCCAGCAGCCGGGACAGCAACTACGAGCAGTACTTC; cdr3_aa: CASSRDSNYEQYF
clone_size: .; v_call: TRBV30; d_call: TRBD1; j_call: TRBJ2-2; cdr3_length: 15; cdr3_nt: TGTGCCTGGAGTAGGGGACAGGTGGGCACCGGGGAGCTGTTTTTT; cdr3_aa: CAWSRGQVGTGELFF
clone_size: .; v_call: TRBV7-6; d_call: .; j_call: TRBJ2-7; cdr3_length: 13; cdr3_nt: TGTGCCAGCAGCATCAACCAGGGCTACGAGCAGTACTTC; cdr3_aa: CASSINQGYEQYF
clone_size: .; v_call: TRBV27; d_call: .; j_call: TRBJ2-7; cdr3_length: 15; cdr3_nt: TGTGCCAGCAGTTTATCGAGGGTTAACTCCTACGAGCAGTACTTC; cdr3_aa: CASSLSRVNSYEQYF
clone_size: .; v_call: TRBV5-1; d_call: .; j_call: TRBJ2-3; cdr3_length: 15; cdr3_nt: TGCGCCAGCAGCAGGTTAAGGGGGGGGCGGGATACGCAGTATTTT; cdr3_aa: CASSRLRGGRDTQYF
clone_size: .; v_call: TRBV11-3; d_call: .; j_call: TRBJ2-7; cdr3_length: 11; cdr3_nt: TGTGCCAGCAGCTTACACTACGAGCAGTACTTC; cdr3_aa: CASSLHYEQYF
clone_size: .; v_call: TRBV7-2; d_call: TRBD2; j_call: TRBJ2-1; cdr3_length: 19; cdr3_nt: TGTGCCAGCAGCTTAGCGTCCAGCGGGGTCTCAATTGCCTACAATGAGCAGTTCTTC; cdr3_aa: CASSLASSGVSIAYNEQFF
clone_size: .; v_call: TRBV2; d_call: .; j_call: TRBJ1-5; cdr3_length: 17; cdr3_nt: TGTGCCAGCAGACTCTTGGGGGGGTCAACGGGAAATCAGCCCCAGCATTTT; cdr3_aa: CASRLLGGSTGNQPQHF
clone_size: .; v_call: TRBV6-5; d_call: TRBD1; j_call: TRBJ1-5; cdr3_length: 15; cdr3_nt: TGTGCCAGCAGTTACTCCCGACAGGGTTATCAGCCCCAGCATTTT; cdr3_aa: CASSYSRQGYQPQHF
clone_size: .; v_call: TRBV7-7; d_call: TRBD2; j_call: TRBJ2-1; cdr3_length: 18; cdr3_nt: TGTGCTAGCAGCTTAGCCCCTAGCGGGATGCTGAAGGACAATGAGCAGTTCTTC; cdr3_aa: CASSLAPSGMLKDNEQFF
clone_size: .; v_call: TRBV5-1; d_call: TRBD2; j_call: TRBJ2-1; cdr3_length: 15; cdr3_nt: TGCGCCAGCAGCTTGGCTAGCGGGAACCCCCAAGGGCAGTTCTTC; cdr3_aa: CASSLASGNPQGQFF
clone_size: .; v_call: TRBV6-6; d_call: .; j_call: TRBJ2-7; cdr3_length: 14; cdr3_nt: TGTGCCAGCAGGGTGATGGCGGAGGACTACGAGCAGTACTTC; cdr3_aa: CASRVMAEDYEQYF
clone_size: .; v_call: TRBV4-3; d_call: .; j_call: TRBJ2-1; cdr3_length: 17; cdr3_nt: TGCGCCAGCAGCCAAGGTGTGGAGCGGCCACCCCACAATGAGCAGTTCTTC; cdr3_aa: CASSQGVERPPHNEQFF
clone_size: .; v_call: TRBV19; d_call: TRBD1; j_call: TRBJ1-1; cdr3_length: 15; cdr3_nt: TGTGCCAGTAGTGCCCAACCGGGACAGCGGGTCGGTTTCTTCTTT; cdr3_aa: CASSAQPGQRVGFFF
clone_size: once; v_call: TRBV11-1; d_call: .; j_call: TRBJ2-1; cdr3_length: 14; cdr3_nt: TGTGCCAGCAGCTTAATATTTGGAGGTTTTGAGCAGTTCTTC; cdr3_aa: CASSLIFGGFEQFF
clone_size: .; v_call: TRBV14; d_call: TRBD1; j_call: TRBJ2-5; cdr3_length: 14; cdr3_nt: TGTGCCAGCAGCCGGGACAGGGCACTGGGGACCCAGTACTTC; cdr3_aa: CASSRDRALGTQYF
clone_size: .; v_call: TRBV29-1; d_call: .; j_call: TRBJ1-1; cdr3_length: 13; cdr3_nt: TGCAGCGCTGCAGGACAGACGAACACTGAAGCTTTCTTT; cdr3_aa: CSAAGQTNTEAFF
clone_size: .; v_call: TRBV5-1; d_call: TRBD2; j_call: TRBJ2-1; cdr3_length: 15; cdr3_nt: TGCGCCAGCAGCTTATCAGAATTAGCGGGAAATGAGCAGTTCTTC; cdr3_aa: CASSLSELAGNEQFF
clone_size: once; v_call: TRBV2; d_call: TRBD2; j_call: TRBJ2-3; cdr3_length: 17; cdr3_nt: TGTGCCAGCAGTTGGACTAGCGGCCCAAAGGGCACAGATACGCAGTATTTT; cdr3_aa: CASSWTSGPKGTDTQYF
clone_size: .; v_call: TRBV5-5; d_call: .; j_call: TRBJ1-3; cdr3_length: 15; cdr3_nt: TGTGCCAGCAGCTCCGATCTGGGAGGTGGAAACACCATATATTTT; cdr3_aa: CASSSDLGGGNTIYF
clone_size: .; v_call: TRBV10-3; d_call: TRBD2; j_call: TRBJ2-2; cdr3_length: 17; cdr3_nt: TGTGCCATCAGCGGGACTAGCGGGAGTGATCAGGCCGGGGAGCTGTTTTTT; cdr3_aa: CAISGTSGSDQAGELFF
clone_size: .; v_call: TRBV7-3; d_call: TRBD2; j_call: TRBJ2-1; cdr3_length: 15; cdr3_nt: TGTGCCAGCAGCTTACGGCTAGCGGGGAACAATGAGCAGTTCTTC; cdr3_aa: CASSLRLAGNNEQFF
clone_size: .; v_call: TRBV10-1; d_call: .; j_call: TRBJ2-1; cdr3_length: 16; cdr3_nt: TGCGCCAGCAGTGATTTTAGCCGGAGGCCCGACAATGAGCAGTTCTTC; cdr3_aa: CASSDFSRRPDNEQFF
clone_size: .; v_call: TRBV4-2; d_call: .; j_call: TRBJ2-2; cdr3_length: 15; cdr3_nt: TGTGCCAGCAGTCAGGAACCCGGGAGCACCGGGGAGCTGTTTTTT; cdr3_aa: CASSQEPGSTGELFF
clone_size: once; v_call: TRBV5-6; d_call: .; j_call: TRBJ2-7; cdr3_length: 12; cdr3_nt: TGTGCCAGCAGTTGGGTCGGGTACGAGCAGTACTTC; cdr3_aa: CASSWVGYEQYF
clone_size: once; v_call: TRBV5-6; d_call: .; j_call: TRBJ1-5; cdr3_length: 15; cdr3_nt: TGTGCCAGCAGCTTGGGGTTCTATAGCAATCAGCCCCAGCATTTT; cdr3_aa: CASSLGFYSNQPQHF
clone_size: .; v_call: TRBV10-3; d_call: .; j_call: TRBJ2-3; cdr3_length: 16; cdr3_nt: TGTGCCATCACTATCCGTGGGGACAAAAAGGCAGATACGCAGTATTTT; cdr3_aa: CAITIRGDKKADTQYF
clone_size: .; v_call: TRBV29-1; d_call: TRBD1; j_call: TRBJ1-2; cdr3_length: 12; cdr3_nt: TGCAGCGTTGGCGAGACAGGGAGTGGCTACACCTTC; cdr3_aa: CSVGETGSGYTF
clone_size: .; v_call: TRBV5-1; d_call: .; j_call: TRBJ2-1; cdr3_length: 15; cdr3_nt: TGCGCCAGCAGCTACCTCCCCAGGGCAAACAATGAGCAGTTCTTC; cdr3_aa: CASSYLPRANNEQFF
clone_size: .; v_call: TRBV7-2; d_call: TRBD1; j_call: TRBJ1-1; cdr3_length: 14; cdr3_nt: TGTGCCAGCAGCTTCTATGGACAGGAGAATGAAGCTTTCTTT; cdr3_aa: CASSFYGQENEAFF